The clone carrying this T cell receptor beta chain appeared a few times. The source of the sample is a study of neoadjuvant anti-PD-1 for oral cavity cancer. Sequenced by immunoSEQ multiplex PCR; TCRdb stores in-frame clones only, minus some. Altogether more than 11,000 clones are present, around three quarters being singletons, with the ten largest covering more than 2%. Germline V gene lookup returns CDR1 LGHNA and CDR2 YNFKEQ. The CDR3 is made up of 16 amino acids. V was clipped by 1 base and J by 7 bases; unmatched bases: 8. The time point denotes: after neoadjuvant nivolumab, at surgical resection.

The sequencing used PBMCs, collected after nivolumab (anti-PD-1) treatment. The TCR comes from a person between 40 and 85 years old with oral cavity squamous cell carcinoma. The V and J genes are TRBV4-2 and TRBJ2-7; 12 positions agree with TRBD1. This CDR3 reads CASSQAPGQGAWEQYF. CDR3 bases: TGTGCCAGCAGCCAAGCACCGGGACAGGGGGCGTGGGAGCAGTACTTC.